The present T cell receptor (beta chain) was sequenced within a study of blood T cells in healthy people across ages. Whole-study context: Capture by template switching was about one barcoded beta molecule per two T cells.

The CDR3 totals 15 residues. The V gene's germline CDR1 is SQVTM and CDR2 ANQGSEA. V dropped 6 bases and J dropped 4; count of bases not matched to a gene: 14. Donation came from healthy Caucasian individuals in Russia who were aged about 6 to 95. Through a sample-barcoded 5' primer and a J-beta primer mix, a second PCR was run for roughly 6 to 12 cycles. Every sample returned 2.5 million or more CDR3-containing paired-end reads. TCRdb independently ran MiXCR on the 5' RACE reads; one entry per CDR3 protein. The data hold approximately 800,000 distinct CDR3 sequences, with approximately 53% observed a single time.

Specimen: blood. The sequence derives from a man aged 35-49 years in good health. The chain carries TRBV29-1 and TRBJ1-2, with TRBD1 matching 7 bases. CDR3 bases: TGCAGCGTCCGACACCGACAGGGCGGGACCTATGGCTACACCTTC. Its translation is CSVRHRQGGTYGYTF. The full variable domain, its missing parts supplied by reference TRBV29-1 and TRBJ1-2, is SAVISQKPSRDICQRGTSLTIQCQVDSQVTMMFWYRQQPGQSLTLIATANQGSEATYESGFVIDKFPISRPNLTFSTLTVSNMSPEDSSIYLCSVRHRQGGTYGYTFGSGTRLTVV.